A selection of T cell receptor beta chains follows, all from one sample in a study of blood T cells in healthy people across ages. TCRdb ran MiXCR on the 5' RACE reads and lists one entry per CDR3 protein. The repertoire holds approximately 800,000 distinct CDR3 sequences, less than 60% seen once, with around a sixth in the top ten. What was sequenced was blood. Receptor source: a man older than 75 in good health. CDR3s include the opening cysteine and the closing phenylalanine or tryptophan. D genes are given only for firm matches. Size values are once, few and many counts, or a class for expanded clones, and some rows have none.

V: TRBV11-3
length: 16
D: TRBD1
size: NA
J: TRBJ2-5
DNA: TGTGCCAGCAGTTTAAGGACAGGGGGCTTTGGAGAGACCCAGTACTTC
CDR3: CASSLRTGGFGETQYF

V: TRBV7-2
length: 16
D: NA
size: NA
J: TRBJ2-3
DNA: TGTGCCAGCAGCTTAGTGGGCAGGTTTCCCACAGATACGCAGTATTTT
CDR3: CASSLVGRFPTDTQYF

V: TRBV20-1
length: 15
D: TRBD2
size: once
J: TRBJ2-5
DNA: TGCAGTGCTAGAGTTTACGGGAGGGGGTCGGAGACCCAGTACTTC
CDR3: CSARVYGRGSETQYF

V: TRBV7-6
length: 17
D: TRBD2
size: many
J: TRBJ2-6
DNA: TGTGCCAGCAGCCCTGGGGCGGGAGTTTCTGGGGCCAACGTCCTGACTTTC
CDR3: CASSPGAGVSGANVLTF

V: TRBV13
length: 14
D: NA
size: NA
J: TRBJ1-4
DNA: TGTGCCAGCAGCTCCAGGGGTTTTGAGGAAAAACTGTTTTTT
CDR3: CASSSRGFEEKLFF

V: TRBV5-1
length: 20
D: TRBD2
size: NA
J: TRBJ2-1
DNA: TGCGCCAGCAGGTATAGCGCCCACCCCGGACTAGCGGGACCATACAATGAGCAGTTCTTC
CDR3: CASRYSAHPGLAGPYNEQFF

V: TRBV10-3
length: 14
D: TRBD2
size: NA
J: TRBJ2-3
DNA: TGTGCCATCAGTGAGAGCGGGAATGGCGATACGCAGTATTTT
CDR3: CAISESGNGDTQYF

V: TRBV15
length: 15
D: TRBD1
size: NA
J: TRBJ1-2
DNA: TGTGCCACCAGCACTGACAGGGCCCTGAACTATGGCTACACCTTC
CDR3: CATSTDRALNYGYTF

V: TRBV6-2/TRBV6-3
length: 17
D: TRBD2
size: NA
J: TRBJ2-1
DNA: TGTGCCAGCAGTTACTCGATCACTAGCGGGATCTACAATGAGCAGTTCTTC
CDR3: CASSYSITSGIYNEQFF

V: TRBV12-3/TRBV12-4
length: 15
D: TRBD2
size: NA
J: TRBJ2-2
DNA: TGTGCCAGCAGTCTAGCGGGAGTGGATAACGGGGAGCTGTTTTTT
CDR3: CASSLAGVDNGELFF

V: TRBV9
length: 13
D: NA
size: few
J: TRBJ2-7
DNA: TGTGCCAGCACCTTCACTTCGGTGGGCGAGCAGTACTTC
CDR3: CASTFTSVGEQYF

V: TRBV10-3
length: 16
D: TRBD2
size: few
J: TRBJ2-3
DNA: TGTGCCATCAGTGAGTCGCGTCTAGCGGGAGCAGATACGCAGTATTTT
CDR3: CAISESRLAGADTQYF

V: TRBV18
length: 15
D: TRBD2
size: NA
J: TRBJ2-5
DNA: TGTGCCAGCTCACCACGTGCGGGGGTAAACAATGAGCAGTACTTC
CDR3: CASSPRAGVNNEQYF

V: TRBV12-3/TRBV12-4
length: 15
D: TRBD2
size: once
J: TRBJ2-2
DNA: TGTGCCAGCAGTTTTTTACTAGCGGGAACCGGGGAGCTGTTTTTT
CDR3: CASSFLLAGTGELFF

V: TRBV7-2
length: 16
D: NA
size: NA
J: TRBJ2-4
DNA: TGTGCCAGCAGCGTAGGGATTTTCTTAGCCAAAAACATTCAGTACTTC
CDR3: CASSVGIFLAKNIQYF

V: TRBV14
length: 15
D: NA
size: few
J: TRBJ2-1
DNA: TGTGCCAGCAGCCAAGTTTTAGGCTCCTACAATGAGCAGTTCTTC
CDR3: CASSQVLGSYNEQFF

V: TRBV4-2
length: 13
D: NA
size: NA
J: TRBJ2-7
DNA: TGTGCCAGCAGCCCGGTCCAGACGCGCGAGCAGTACTTC
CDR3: CASSPVQTREQYF

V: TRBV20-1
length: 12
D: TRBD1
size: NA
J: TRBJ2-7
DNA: TGCAGTGCCGCGACAGGGTTTCGCGAGCAGTACTTC
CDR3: CSAATGFREQYF

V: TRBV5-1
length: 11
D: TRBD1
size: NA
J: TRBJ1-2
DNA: TGCGCCAGCACCCAGGGGGATGGCTACACCTTC
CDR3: CASTQGDGYTF

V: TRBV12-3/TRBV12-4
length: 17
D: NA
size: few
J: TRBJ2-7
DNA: TGTGCCAGCAGTTTATTAGGGTCGTTCGGGAGCTCCTACGAGCAGTACTTC
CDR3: CASSLLGSFGSSYEQYF

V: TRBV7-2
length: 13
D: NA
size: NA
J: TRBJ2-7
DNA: TGTGCGAGCTCCCCTCGCAGCGATCGCGAGCAGTACTTC
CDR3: CASSPRSDREQYF

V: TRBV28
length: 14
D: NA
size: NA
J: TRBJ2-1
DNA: TGTGCCAGCAGTTTATCCCCGGGGAGCAATGAGCAGTTCTTC
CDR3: CASSLSPGSNEQFF

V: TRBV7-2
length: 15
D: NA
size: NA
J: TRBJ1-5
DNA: TGTGCCAGCAGCTTACGAAGGGGAGGCAATCAGCCCCAGCATTTT
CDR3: CASSLRRGGNQPQHF

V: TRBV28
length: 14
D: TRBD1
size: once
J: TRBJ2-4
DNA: TGTGCCAGCAGCTTTGGACAGGAGAAAAACATTCAGTACTTC
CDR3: CASSFGQEKNIQYF

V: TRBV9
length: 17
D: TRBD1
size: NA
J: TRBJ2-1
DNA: TGTGCCAGCAGCGTAGCTGCAGGGGGTATTTTCTACAATGAGCAGTTCTTC
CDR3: CASSVAAGGIFYNEQFF

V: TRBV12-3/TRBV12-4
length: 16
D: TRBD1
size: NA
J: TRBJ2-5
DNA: TGTGCCAGCAGTTTATGGCAGGGGGCTATCGGGGAGACCCAGTACTTC
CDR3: CASSLWQGAIGETQYF

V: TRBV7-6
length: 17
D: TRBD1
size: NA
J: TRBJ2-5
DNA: TGTGCCAGCAGCTTTCAGGGGGACAGCTTCTTTCAAGAGACCCAGTACTTC
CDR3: CASSFQGDSFFQETQYF

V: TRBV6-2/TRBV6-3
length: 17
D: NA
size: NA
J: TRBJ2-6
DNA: TGTGCCAGCAGTTACTTGACAGAGTGCTCTGGGGCCAGCGTCCTGACTTTC
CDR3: CASSYLTECSGASVLTF

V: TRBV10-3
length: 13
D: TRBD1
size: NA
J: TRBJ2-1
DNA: TGTGCCATCAGCCTACAGGGGAGAGATGAGCAGTTCTTC
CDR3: CAISLQGRDEQFF

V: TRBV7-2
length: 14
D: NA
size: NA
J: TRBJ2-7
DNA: TGTGCCAGCACCGAGGGGTTCTCCTACAATGAGCAGTACTTC
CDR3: CASTEGFSYNEQYF

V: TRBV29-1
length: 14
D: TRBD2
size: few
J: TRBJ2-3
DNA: TGCAGCGCCGAAGCTAGCGGGAGTCCAGATACGCAGTATTTT
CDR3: CSAEASGSPDTQYF

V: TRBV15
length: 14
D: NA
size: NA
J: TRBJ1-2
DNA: TGTGCCACCAGCAGACCGGACAGTAACTATGGCTACACCTTC
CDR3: CATSRPDSNYGYTF

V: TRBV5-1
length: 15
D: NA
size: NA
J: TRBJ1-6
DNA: TGCGCCAGCAGCCCGACAGCAGGGTTCTCTTCACCCCTCCACTTT
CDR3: CASSPTAGFSSPLHF

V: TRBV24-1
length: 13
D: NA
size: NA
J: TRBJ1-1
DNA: TGTGCCACGCGCGTGGCAACTGTCACTGAAGCTTTCTTT
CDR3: CATRVATVTEAFF

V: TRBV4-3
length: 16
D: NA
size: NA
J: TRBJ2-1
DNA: TGCGCCAGCAGCCAAGAAGGACTGGCGAATTACAATGAGCAGTTCTTC
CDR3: CASSQEGLANYNEQFF

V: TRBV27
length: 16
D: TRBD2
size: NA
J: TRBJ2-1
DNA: TGTGCCAGCAGTTCGTACGGGACTAGACCTTACAATGAGCAGTTCTTC
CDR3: CASSSYGTRPYNEQFF

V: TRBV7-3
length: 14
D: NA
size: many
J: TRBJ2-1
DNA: TGTGCCAGCAGCTTAACCGGAAGGGGCAATGAGCAGTTCTTC
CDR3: CASSLTGRGNEQFF

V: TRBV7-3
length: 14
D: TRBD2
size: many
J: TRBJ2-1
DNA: TGTGCCAGCAGTCTCGGGGGGGGTTACAATGAGCAGTTCTTC
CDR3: CASSLGGGYNEQFF

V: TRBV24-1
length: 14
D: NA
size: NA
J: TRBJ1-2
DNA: TGTGCCACCAGTGATGGGCCTCAAGGGGCCGGCTACACCTTC
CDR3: CATSDGPQGAGYTF

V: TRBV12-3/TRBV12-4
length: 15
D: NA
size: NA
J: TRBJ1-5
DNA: TGTGCCAGCAGTTCCGCCGGGACCCAAGAAGGTCCCCAGCATTTT
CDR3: CASSSAGTQEGPQHF

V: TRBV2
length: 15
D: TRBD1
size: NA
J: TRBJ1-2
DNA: TGTGCCAGCAGTGCGGGGACAGGGGGCATCTATGGCTACACCTTC
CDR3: CASSAGTGGIYGYTF

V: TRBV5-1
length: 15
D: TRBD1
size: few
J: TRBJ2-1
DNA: TGCGCCAGCAGCTTGGAGGAGACAGGGATCGATGAGCAGTTCTTC
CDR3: CASSLEETGIDEQFF

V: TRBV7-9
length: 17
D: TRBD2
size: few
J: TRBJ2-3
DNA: TGTGCCAGCAGCTTAGCGCTAGCGGGATTAGAAACAGATACGCAGTATTTT
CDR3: CASSLALAGLETDTQYF

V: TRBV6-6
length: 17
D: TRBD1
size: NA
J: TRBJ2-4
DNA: TGTGCCAGCAGACGCGAACCGGGACAGAGCCTCAAAAACATTCAGTACTTC
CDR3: CASRREPGQSLKNIQYF

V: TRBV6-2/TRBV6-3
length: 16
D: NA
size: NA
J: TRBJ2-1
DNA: TGTGCCAGCAGTTACACCTTTTCTAGAAGGGACAATGAGCAGTTCTTC
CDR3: CASSYTFSRRDNEQFF

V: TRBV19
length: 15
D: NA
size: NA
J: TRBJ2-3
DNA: TGTGCCAGTACCCGTCGCGGGGAGAGAGTTGATACGCAGTATTTT
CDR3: CASTRRGERVDTQYF

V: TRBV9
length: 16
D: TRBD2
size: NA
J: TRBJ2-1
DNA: TGTGCCAGCAGCCCCCGTTTCGCGGGGGGCCTGGGGGAGCAGTTCTTC
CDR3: CASSPRFAGGLGEQFF

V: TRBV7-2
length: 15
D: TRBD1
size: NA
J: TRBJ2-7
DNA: TGTGCCAGCAGCCGGGGACAGGTGGGATCCCACGAGCAGTACTTC
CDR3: CASSRGQVGSHEQYF

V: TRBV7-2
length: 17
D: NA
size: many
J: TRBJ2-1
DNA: TGTGCCAGCAGCCTGTCCGGGGGCCGTGCTATACACTATGAGCAGTTCTTC
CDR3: CASSLSGGRAIHYEQFF

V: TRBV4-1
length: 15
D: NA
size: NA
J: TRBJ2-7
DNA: TGCGCCAGCAGCCAAGATGGAGAGGGAGGATACGAGCAGTACTTC
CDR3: CASSQDGEGGYEQYF

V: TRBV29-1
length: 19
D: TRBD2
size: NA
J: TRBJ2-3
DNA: TGCAGCGTTGTAGGACTAGCGGGAGGGTATTCCGTAGGCACAGATACGCAGTATTTT
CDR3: CSVVGLAGGYSVGTDTQYF

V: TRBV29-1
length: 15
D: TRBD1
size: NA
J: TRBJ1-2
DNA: TGCAGCGGGGGAATCGGGACAGCGAATAACTATGGCCACACCTTC
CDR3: CSGGIGTANNYGHTF

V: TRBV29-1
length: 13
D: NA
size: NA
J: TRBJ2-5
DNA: TGCAGCGTCGCCGGGGCAGGGTTTGAGACCCAGTACTTC
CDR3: CSVAGAGFETQYF

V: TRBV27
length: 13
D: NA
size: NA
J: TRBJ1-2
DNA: TGTGCCAGCAAAGGAGGGGCACACTATGGCTACACCTTC
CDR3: CASKGGAHYGYTF